Listed below are T cell receptor beta chains from one sample, sequenced in a study of STAT5B mutations in CD4+ large granular lymphocyte leukemia. Here immunoSEQ multiplex PCR was the method, and the copy in TCRdb shows in-frame clones only, minus some. Of 30,000 to 40,000 clones in the sample, approximately 88% were seen once. Material: CD4+ T cells from blood buffy coats. The receptors stem from a human donor in good health. Both conserved end residues are part of each CDR3. Each record gives: CDR3 protein, CDR3 DNA, J gene, clone size, V gene, D gene. D genes are given only for firm matches. The size entry is marked missing in some rows and otherwise reads once, few, many or a size class.

CDR3: CASTVGQGRGYTF
DNA: TGTGCCAGTACCGTAGGACAGGGTCGAGGCTACACCTTC
J: TRBJ1-2
size: NA
V: TRBV19
D: TRBD1

CDR3: CASSPGGTVQETQYF
DNA: TGTGCCAGCAGCCCGGGGGGGACGGTACAAGAGACCCAGTACTTC
J: TRBJ2-5
size: NA
V: TRBV5-4
D: TRBD2

CDR3: CATRLGDRNHPTDTQYF
DNA: TGTGCCACCCGCCTGGGGGACAGGAACCATCCCACAGATACGCAGTATTTT
J: TRBJ2-3
size: NA
V: TRBV28
D: TRBD1

CDR3: CASQFALGNQPQHF
DNA: TGTGCCAGCCAGTTTGCTTTGGGCAATCAGCCCCAGCATTTT
J: TRBJ1-5
size: NA
V: TRBV18
D: NA

CDR3: CSATSGDQETQYF
DNA: TGCAGCGCGACTAGCGGGGACCAAGAGACCCAGTACTTC
J: TRBJ2-5
size: NA
V: TRBV29-1
D: TRBD2

CDR3: CASGRDLLTDTQYF
DNA: TGTGCTAGTGGTAGGGATTTGCTCACAGATACGCAGTATTTT
J: TRBJ2-3
size: NA
V: TRBV12-5
D: NA

CDR3: CASSSQGARNNQPQHF
DNA: TGTGCCAGCAGTTCCCAGGGGGCGCGAAACAATCAGCCCCAGCATTTT
J: TRBJ1-5
size: NA
V: TRBV2
D: TRBD1

CDR3: CATSHGTFTDTQYF
DNA: TGCGCCACCAGCCACGGGACCTTCACAGATACGCAGTATTTT
J: TRBJ2-3
size: NA
V: TRBV10-1
D: NA

CDR3: CASSFEGANQPQHF
DNA: TGTGCCAGCAGCTTCGAGGGGGCAAATCAGCCCCAGCATTTT
J: TRBJ1-5
size: few
V: TRBV7-9
D: TRBD1

CDR3: CASSPRQGVGGYTF
DNA: TGTGCCAGCAGCCCCCGACAGGGGGTCGGTGGCTACACCTTC
J: TRBJ1-2
size: NA
V: TRBV7-3
D: TRBD1

CDR3: CASSRSGPPDNEQFF
DNA: TGTGCCAGCAGCCGATCGGGACCCCCAGACAATGAGCAGTTCTTC
J: TRBJ2-1
size: NA
V: TRBV7-2
D: NA

CDR3: CASSVATNTEAFF
DNA: TGTGCCAGCAGCGTAGCAACGAACACTGAAGCTTTCTTT
J: TRBJ1-1
size: NA
V: TRBV9
D: NA

CDR3: CASSLNRDRGTDTQYF
DNA: TGCGCCAGCAGCTTGAACCGGGACAGGGGCACAGATACGCAGTATTTT
J: TRBJ2-3
size: NA
V: TRBV5-1
D: TRBD1

CDR3: CASSSTGSGATNEKLFF
DNA: TGCGCCAGCAGCTCGACAGGGAGTGGGGCAACTAATGAAAAACTGTTTTTT
J: TRBJ1-4
size: NA
V: TRBV5-1
D: TRBD1

CDR3: CASSLDSTDTQYF
DNA: TGCGCCAGCAGCTTGGACAGCACAGATACGCAGTATTTT
J: TRBJ2-3
size: NA
V: TRBV5-1
D: NA

CDR3: CASSFGTGGNTIYF
DNA: TGTGCCAGCAGTTTTGGGACAGGCGGAAACACCATATATTTT
J: TRBJ1-3
size: NA
V: TRBV28
D: TRBD1

CDR3: CASSLEGQGNEQFF
DNA: TGTGCCAGCAGCTTAGAGGGACAGGGGAATGAGCAGTTCTTC
J: TRBJ2-1
size: NA
V: TRBV11-3
D: TRBD1

CDR3: CASTLTGGATQYF
DNA: TGTGCCAGCACCCTTACGGGGGGGGCAACGCAGTATTTT
J: TRBJ2-3
size: NA
V: TRBV27
D: TRBD2

CDR3: CASSLKGPPYYNSPLHF
DNA: TGTGCCAGCAGCTTAAAGGGCCCTCCCTACTATAATTCACCCCTCCACTTT
J: TRBJ1-6
size: NA
V: TRBV11-2
D: NA

CDR3: CASRPSGGELFF
DNA: TGTGCCAGCAGGCCCTCCGGAGGGGAGCTGTTTTTT
J: TRBJ2-2
size: NA
V: TRBV11-2
D: NA

CDR3: CASSFMGEETQYF
DNA: TGTGCCAGCAGCTTTATGGGGGAAGAGACCCAGTACTTC
J: TRBJ2-5
size: NA
V: TRBV7-9
D: NA

CDR3: CATRAANTGELFF
DNA: TGTGCCACCCGGGCAGCGAACACCGGGGAGCTGTTTTTT
J: TRBJ2-2
size: NA
V: TRBV11-2
D: NA

CDR3: CASSWDRNYEQYF
DNA: TGTGCCAGCAGCTGGGACAGAAACTACGAGCAGTACTTC
J: TRBJ2-7
size: once
V: TRBV7-8
D: TRBD1

CDR3: CASSYRDSNTEAFF
DNA: TGTGCCAGCAGTTACCGGGACAGTAACACTGAAGCTTTCTTT
J: TRBJ1-1
size: NA
V: TRBV6-5
D: TRBD1

CDR3: CASSLGQNTEQYF
DNA: TGTGCCAGCAGCCTAGGACAGAATACAGAGCAGTACTTC
J: TRBJ2-7
size: NA
V: TRBV7-2
D: NA

CDR3: CASSVVGSGETQYF
DNA: TGTGCCAGCAGCGTAGTGGGGTCTGGGGAGACCCAGTACTTC
J: TRBJ2-5
size: NA
V: TRBV9
D: NA

CDR3: CASYDRSRGANVLTF
DNA: TGCGCCAGCTATGACCGTAGTCGGGGGGCCAACGTCCTGACTTTC
J: TRBJ2-6
size: NA
V: TRBV10-2
D: NA

CDR3: CASSFGGRAGKIHQPQHF
DNA: TGTGCCAGCAGCTTCGGGGGCAGGGCGGGCAAGATACATCAGCCCCAGCATTTT
J: TRBJ1-5
size: NA
V: TRBV11-3
D: NA

CDR3: CASSARDPYRKTEAFF
DNA: TGTGCCAGCAGCGCCCGGGACCCTTATCGAAAAACTGAAGCTTTCTTT
J: TRBJ1-1
size: NA
V: TRBV25-1
D: NA

CDR3: CASTLDPANYGYTF
DNA: TGCGCCAGCACGTTGGACCCTGCTAACTATGGCTACACCTTC
J: TRBJ1-2
size: NA
V: TRBV5-1
D: NA

CDR3: CASSLGGRVYGYTF
DNA: TGTGCCAGCAGCCTCGGGGGGAGGGTTTATGGCTACACCTTC
J: TRBJ1-2
size: few
V: TRBV6-1
D: NA

CDR3: CASSDLTGHGEQFF
DNA: TGTGCCAGCAGTGACTTAACAGGACATGGTGAGCAGTTCTTC
J: TRBJ2-1
size: NA
V: TRBV6-4
D: NA

CDR3: CASSLAGLGYGYTF
DNA: TGTGCCAGCAGCTTGGCTGGGTTAGGCTATGGCTACACCTTC
J: TRBJ1-2
size: NA
V: TRBV5-8
D: NA

CDR3: CASSERASGGPETQYF
DNA: TGTGCCAGCAGTGAAAGGGCTAGCGGGGGTCCGGAGACCCAGTACTTC
J: TRBJ2-5
size: NA
V: TRBV2
D: TRBD2

CDR3: CASSWTGVGNTIYF
DNA: TGTGCCAGCAGTTGGACAGGGGTGGGAAACACCATATATTTT
J: TRBJ1-3
size: NA
V: TRBV27
D: TRBD1

CDR3: CASSFGGTNYGYTF
DNA: TGCGCCAGCAGCTTCGGGGGAACTAACTATGGCTACACCTTC
J: TRBJ1-2
size: NA
V: TRBV5-1
D: NA